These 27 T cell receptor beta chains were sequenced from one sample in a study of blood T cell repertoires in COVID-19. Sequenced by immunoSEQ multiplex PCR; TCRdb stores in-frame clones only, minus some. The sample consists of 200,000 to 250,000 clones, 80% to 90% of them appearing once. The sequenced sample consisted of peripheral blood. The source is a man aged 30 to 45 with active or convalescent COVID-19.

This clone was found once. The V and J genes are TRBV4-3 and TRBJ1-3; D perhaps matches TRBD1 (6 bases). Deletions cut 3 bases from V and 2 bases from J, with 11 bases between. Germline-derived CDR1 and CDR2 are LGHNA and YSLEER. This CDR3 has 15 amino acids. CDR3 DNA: TGCGCCAGCAGCCAGTCAACAGGGACTGGAAACACCATATATTTT. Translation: CASSQSTGTGNTIYF.

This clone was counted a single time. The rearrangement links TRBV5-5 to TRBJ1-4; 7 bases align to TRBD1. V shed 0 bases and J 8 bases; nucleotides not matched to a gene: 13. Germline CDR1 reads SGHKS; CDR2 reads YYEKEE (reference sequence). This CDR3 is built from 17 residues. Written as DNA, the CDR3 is TGTGCCAGCAGCTTGGCCTTTAGACAGGGAGGAGGGGAAAAACTGTTTTTT. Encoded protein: CASSLAFRQGGGEKLFF. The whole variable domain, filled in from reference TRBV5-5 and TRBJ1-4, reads DAGVTQSPTHLIKTRGQQVTLRCSPISGHKSVSWYQQVLGQGPQFIFQYYEKEERGRGNFPDRFSARQFPNYSSELNVNALLLGDSALYLCASSLAFRQGGGEKLFFGSGTQLSVL.

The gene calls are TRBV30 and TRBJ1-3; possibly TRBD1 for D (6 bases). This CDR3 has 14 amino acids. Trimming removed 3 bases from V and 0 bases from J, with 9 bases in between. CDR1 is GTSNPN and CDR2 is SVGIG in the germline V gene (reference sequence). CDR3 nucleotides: TGTGCCTGGAGCCCAGGGGACTCTGGAAACACCATATATTTT. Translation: CAWSPGDSGNTIYF.

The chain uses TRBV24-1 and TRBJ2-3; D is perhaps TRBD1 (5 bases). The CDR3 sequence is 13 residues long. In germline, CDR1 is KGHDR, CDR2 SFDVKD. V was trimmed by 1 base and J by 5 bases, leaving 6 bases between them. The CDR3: CATSDLGEDTQYF. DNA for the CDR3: TGTGCCACCAGTGATTTAGGGGAAGATACGCAGTATTTT.

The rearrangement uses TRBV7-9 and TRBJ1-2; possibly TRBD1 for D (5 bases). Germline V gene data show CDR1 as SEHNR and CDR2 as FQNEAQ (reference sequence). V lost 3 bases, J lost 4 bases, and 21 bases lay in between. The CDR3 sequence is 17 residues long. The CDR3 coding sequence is TGTGCCAGCAGCTTTTTATTAGGACATTCGCTGGGCTATGGCTACACCTTC. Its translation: CASSFLLGHSLGYGYTF.

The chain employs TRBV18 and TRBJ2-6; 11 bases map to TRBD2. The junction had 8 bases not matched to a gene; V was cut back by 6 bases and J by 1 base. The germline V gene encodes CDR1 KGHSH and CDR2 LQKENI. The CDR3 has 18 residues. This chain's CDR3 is CASSPGTSGSSGANVLTF. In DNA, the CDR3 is TGTGCCAGCTCTCCCGGGACTAGCGGTAGTTCTGGGGCCAACGTCCTGACTTTC.

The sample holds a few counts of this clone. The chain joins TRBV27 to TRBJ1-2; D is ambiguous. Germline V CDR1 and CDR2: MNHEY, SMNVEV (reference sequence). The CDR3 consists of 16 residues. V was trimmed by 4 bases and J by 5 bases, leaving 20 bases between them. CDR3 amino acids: CASSSRGGRTIYGYTF. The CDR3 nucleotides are TGTGCCAGCAGTTCCAGAGGCGGTAGAACTATTTATGGCTACACCTTC.

This CDR3 is CASSPSGTGKAFF. CDR3 DNA sequence: TGTGCCAGCAGTCCCTCCGGGACAGGGAAAGCTTTCTTT. The chain combines TRBV6-2 or TRBV6-3 with TRBJ1-1, with 9 bases that match TRBD1. CDR1 and CDR2 from the germline V gene are MNHEY and SVGEGT. The J segment lost 9 bases and the V segment lost 5 bases, leaving 7 bases of the junction unmatched. CDR3 length: 13 amino acids.

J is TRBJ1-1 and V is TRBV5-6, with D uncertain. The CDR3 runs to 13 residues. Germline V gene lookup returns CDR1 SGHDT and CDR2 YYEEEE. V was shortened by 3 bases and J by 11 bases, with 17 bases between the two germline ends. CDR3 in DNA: TGTGCCAGCAGCTGGGTGGAGGGCTTGGGGGCTTTCTTT. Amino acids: CASSWVEGLGAFF.

CDR3 protein: CASSYKNYEQYF. For the CDR3, the DNA is TGTGCCAGCAGTTACAAAAACTACGAGCAGTACTTC. The V call is TRBV28, the J call TRBJ2-7, with D unclear. CDR3 length: 12 residues. The germline CDR1 and CDR2 sequences are MDHEN and SYDVKM. The ends were cut back, 4 bases at V and 3 bases at J, with 7 bases in the middle.

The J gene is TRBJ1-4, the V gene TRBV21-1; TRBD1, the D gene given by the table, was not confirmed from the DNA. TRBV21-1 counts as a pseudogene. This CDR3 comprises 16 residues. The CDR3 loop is CASSKGKTGGNEKLFF. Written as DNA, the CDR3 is TGTGCCAGCAGCAAAGGGAAGACAGGGGGCAATGAAAAACTGTTTTTT.

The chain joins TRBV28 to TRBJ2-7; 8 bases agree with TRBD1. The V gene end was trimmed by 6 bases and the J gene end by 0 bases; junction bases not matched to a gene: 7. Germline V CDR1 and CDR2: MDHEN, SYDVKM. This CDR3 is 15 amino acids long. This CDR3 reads CASSGLGQGSYEQYF. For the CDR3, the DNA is TGTGCCAGCAGCGGACTCGGACAGGGCTCCTACGAGCAGTACTTC.

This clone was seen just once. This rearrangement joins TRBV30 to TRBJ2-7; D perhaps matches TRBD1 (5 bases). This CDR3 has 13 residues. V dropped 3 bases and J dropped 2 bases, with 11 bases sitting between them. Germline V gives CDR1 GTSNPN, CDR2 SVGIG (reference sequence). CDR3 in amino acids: CAWSQGAPYEQYF. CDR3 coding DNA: TGTGCCTGGAGCCAGGGTGCCCCCTACGAGCAGTACTTC.

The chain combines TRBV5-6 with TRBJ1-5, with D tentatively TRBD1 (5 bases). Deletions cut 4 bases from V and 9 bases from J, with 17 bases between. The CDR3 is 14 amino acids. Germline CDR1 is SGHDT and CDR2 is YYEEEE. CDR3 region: CASSHSGALGPQHF. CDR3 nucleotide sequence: TGTGCCAGCAGCCATAGTGGGGCTTTGGGGCCCCAGCATTTT.

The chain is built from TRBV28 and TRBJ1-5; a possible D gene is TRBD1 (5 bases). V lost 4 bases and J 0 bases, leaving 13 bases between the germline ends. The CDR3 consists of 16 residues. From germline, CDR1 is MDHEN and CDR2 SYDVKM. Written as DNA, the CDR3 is TGTGCCAGCAGTTCCGAGACAGTCTATAGCAATCAGCCCCAGCATTTT. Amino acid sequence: CASSSETVYSNQPQHF.

CDR3 sequence reads: CSAPQGAPLHF. The CDR3 nucleotides are TGCAGTGCTCCTCAGGGTGCACCCCTCCACTTT. This chain uses TRBV20-1 with TRBJ1-6, with D possibly being TRBD1 (5 bases). From germline, CDR1 is DFQATT and CDR2 SNEGSKA (reference sequence). The germline V and J ends were trimmed by 5 bases and 11 bases, with 10 bases remaining between them. This CDR3 contains 11 residues.

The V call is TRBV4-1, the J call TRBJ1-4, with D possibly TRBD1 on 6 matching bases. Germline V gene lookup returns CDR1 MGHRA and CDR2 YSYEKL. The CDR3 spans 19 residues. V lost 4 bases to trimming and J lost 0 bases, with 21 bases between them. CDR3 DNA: TGCGCCAGCAGCCGAGCCGGGACAAGGGTCTCCCCAACTAATGAAAAACTGTTTTTT. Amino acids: CASSRAGTRVSPTNEKLFF.

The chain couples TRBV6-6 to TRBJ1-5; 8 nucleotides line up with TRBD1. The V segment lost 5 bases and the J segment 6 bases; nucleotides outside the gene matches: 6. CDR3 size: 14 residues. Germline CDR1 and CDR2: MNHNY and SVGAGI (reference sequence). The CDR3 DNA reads TGTGCCAGCAGTGCCGGGACAGGTAGTCAGCCCCAGCATTTT. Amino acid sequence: CASSAGTGSQPQHF.

CDR3 sequence: CASSLQVRGQGDNEQFF. Here the CDR3 DNA reads TGTGCCAGTAGCCTCCAAGTCCGCGGACAGGGGGACAATGAGCAGTTCTTC. The chain uses TRBV19 and TRBJ2-1; TRBD1 agrees at 10 bases. This CDR3 spans 17 amino acids. Germline V gives CDR1 LNHDA, CDR2 SQIVND (reference sequence). V lost 6 bases to trimming and J lost 5 bases; unmatched junction nucleotides: 13. The complete variable domain, with remaining parts taken from reference TRBV19 and TRBJ2-1, reads DGGITQSPKYLFRKEGQNVTLSCEQNLNHDAMYWYRQDPGQGLRLIYYSQIVNDFQKGDIAEGYSVSREKKESFPLTVTSAQKNPTAFYLCASSLQVRGQGDNEQFFGPGTRLTVL.

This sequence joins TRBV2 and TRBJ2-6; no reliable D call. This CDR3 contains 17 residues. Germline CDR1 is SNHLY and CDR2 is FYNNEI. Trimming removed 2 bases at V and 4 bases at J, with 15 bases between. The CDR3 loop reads CASSERRPLQGANVLTF. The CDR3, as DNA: TGTGCCAGCAGTGAACGGCGGCCTCTCCAAGGGGCCAACGTCCTGACTTTC. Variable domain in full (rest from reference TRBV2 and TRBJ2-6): EPEVTQTPSHQVTQMGQEVILRCVPISNHLYFYWYRQILGQKVEFLVSFYNNEISEKSEIFDDQFSVERPDGSNFTLKIRSTKLEDSAMYFCASSERRPLQGANVLTFGAGSRLTVL.

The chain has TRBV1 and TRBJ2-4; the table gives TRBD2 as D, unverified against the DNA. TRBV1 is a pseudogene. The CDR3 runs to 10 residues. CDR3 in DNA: TGCACCAGCAGGGAGGACATTCAGTACTTC. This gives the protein CTSREDIQYF.

DNA of the CDR3: TGTGCCAGCAGTTTCGGAGATTTCAGGGGAAATGGTGAGCAGTTCTTC. This encodes CASSFGDFRGNGEQFF. V usage is TRBV28 and J usage is TRBJ2-1; possible D gene TRBD1, 6 bases. The CDR3 consists of 16 residues. Germline V CDR1 and CDR2: MDHEN, SYDVKM. V lost 3 bases and J 9 bases, leaving 21 bases between the germline ends.

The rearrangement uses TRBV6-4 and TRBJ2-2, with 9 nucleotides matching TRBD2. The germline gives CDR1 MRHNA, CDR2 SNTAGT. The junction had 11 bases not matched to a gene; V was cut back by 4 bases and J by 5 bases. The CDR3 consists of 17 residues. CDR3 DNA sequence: TGTGCCAGCAGTGCCTCCGGGACTAGCTTGACGACCGGGGAGCTGTTTTTT. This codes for CASSASGTSLTTGELFF.

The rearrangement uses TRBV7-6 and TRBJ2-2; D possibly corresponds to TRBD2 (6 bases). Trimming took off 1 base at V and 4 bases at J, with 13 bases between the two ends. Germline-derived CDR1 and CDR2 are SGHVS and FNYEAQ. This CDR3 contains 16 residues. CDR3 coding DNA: TGTGCCAGCAGCTTAGTTGCGGGGAAGAGCACCGGGGAGCTGTTTTTT. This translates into CASSLVAGKSTGELFF.

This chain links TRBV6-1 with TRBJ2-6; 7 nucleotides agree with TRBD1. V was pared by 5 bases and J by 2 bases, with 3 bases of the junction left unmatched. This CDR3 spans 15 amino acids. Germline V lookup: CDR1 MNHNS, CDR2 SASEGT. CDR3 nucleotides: TGTGCCAGCAGTCCGACAGGGACTGGGGCCAACGTCCTGACTTTC. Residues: CASSPTGTGANVLTF.

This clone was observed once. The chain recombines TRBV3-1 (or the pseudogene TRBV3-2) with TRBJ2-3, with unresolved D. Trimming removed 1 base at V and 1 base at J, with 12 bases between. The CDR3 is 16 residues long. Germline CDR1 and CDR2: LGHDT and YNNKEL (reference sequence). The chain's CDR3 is CASSQGSLLGTDTQYF. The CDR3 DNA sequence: TGTGCCAGCAGCCAAGGAAGCCTACTGGGCACAGATACGCAGTATTTT.

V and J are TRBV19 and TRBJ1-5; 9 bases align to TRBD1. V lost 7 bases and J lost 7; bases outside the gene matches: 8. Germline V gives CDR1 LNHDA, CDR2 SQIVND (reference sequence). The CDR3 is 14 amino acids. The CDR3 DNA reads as TGTGCCAGTATCTCCGGGACAGGGCACCAGCCCCAGCATTTT. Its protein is CASISGTGHQPQHF.